This TCR beta chain derives from a study of T cells in Graves' hyperthyroidism and ophthalmopathy. In the study overall: Peripheral blood draws took place at initial diagnosis, ahead of any treatment.

This clonotype appeared many times. RNA transcripts yielded amplified TCR beta CDR3 regions. The HTBI primer set was used in a first-round RT-PCR of the TCR CDR3. TCRdb itself ran the multiplex PCR reads through MiXCR, one entry per CDR3 protein. The sample includes more than 500,000 distinct CDR3 sequences, roughly 14% seen only once; the top ten take 4.3%. Ophthalmopathy cases met thresholds of Clinical Activity Score at least 3, NOSPECS grade at least 4 and duration under 3 months. Patients were excluded for uncontrolled infection, other autoimmune disease, pregnancy or lactation. The CDR3 is 15 residues long. V was clipped by 4 bases and J by 2 bases, with 16 bases between them. Germline assignment: CDR1 SGHRS and CDR2 YFSETQ.

The V gene is TRBV5-1, the J gene TRBJ2-7, with a possible D match to TRBD1 (6 bases). This sequence originates from a woman aged 40 to 50 with Graves' ophthalmopathy. Specimen: blood. The CDR3 is CASSLEGVRTYEQYF. DNA for the CDR3: TGCGCCAGCAGCCTAGAGGGGGTCAGGACCTACGAGCAGTACTTC.